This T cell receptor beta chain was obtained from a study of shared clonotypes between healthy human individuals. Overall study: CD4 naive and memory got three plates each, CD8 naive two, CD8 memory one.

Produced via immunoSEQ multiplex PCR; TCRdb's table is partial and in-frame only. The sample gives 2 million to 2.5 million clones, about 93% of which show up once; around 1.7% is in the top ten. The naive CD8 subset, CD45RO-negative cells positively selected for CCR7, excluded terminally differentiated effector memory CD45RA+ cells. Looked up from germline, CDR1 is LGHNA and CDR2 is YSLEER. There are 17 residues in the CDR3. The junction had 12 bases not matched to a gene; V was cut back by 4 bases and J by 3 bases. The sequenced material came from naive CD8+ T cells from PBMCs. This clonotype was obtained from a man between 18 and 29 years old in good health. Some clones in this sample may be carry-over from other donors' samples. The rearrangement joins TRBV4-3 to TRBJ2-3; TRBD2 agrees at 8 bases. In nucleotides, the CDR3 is TGCGCCAGCAGCCTAAGTCCGCCTAGCGGGCGGACAGATACGCAGTATTTT. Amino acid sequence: CASSLSPPSGRTDTQYF.